The table lists the clone carrying this T cell receptor beta chain with a few counts. Antigen specificity is unknown. Germline values: CDR1 MNHNS, CDR2 SASEGT. The CDR3 covers 13 residues. Together with a sample-barcoded 5' primer, a J-beta primer mix was included in a second PCR lasting about 6 to 11 cycles. Each sample provided no less than 3 million CDR3-containing paired-end reads. TCRdb re-analysed the 5' RACE reads in MiXCR, keeping a single row per CDR3 protein. The table includes about 900,000 distinct CDR3 sequences, 45% to 50% detected once. The data were taken from a study of blood T cells in healthy people across ages. Findings and limits, study-wide: Expanded clonotype changes were possibly confounded by unknown donor CMV status.

This sequence was found in a man aged 30 to 45 in good health. V usage is TRBV6-1 and J usage is TRBJ2-4, with unresolved D. Judging by the DNA end, TRBJ2-5 fits better; the J call may be wrong. Sequenced sample: blood. In DNA, the CDR3 is TGTGCCAGCATTGGAGAGATCTTGGAGACCCAGTACTTC. This translates into CASIGEILETQYF.